This T cell receptor (beta chain) was identified in a study of T cells of healthy individuals. Each CDR3 protein gets one entry after TCRdb re-called the 5' RACE reads with MiXCR. The profile shows about 63,000 distinct CDR3 sequences, about a sixth of them singletons. This clonotype was recorded many times. Germline trimming cut 9 bases from V and 5 bases from J; bases unmatched to any gene: 7. The CDR3 spans 13 residues. CDR1 is LGHDT, CDR2 YNNKEL, per germline (reference sequence). The origin of this receptor is a human donor in good health. The V and J genes are TRBV3-1 and TRBJ2-5; 9 nucleotides match TRBD2. Here the CDR3 reads CASRRGGQETQYF. CDR3 coding DNA: TGTGCCAGTCGGCGGGGGGGACAGGAGACCCAGTACTTC.